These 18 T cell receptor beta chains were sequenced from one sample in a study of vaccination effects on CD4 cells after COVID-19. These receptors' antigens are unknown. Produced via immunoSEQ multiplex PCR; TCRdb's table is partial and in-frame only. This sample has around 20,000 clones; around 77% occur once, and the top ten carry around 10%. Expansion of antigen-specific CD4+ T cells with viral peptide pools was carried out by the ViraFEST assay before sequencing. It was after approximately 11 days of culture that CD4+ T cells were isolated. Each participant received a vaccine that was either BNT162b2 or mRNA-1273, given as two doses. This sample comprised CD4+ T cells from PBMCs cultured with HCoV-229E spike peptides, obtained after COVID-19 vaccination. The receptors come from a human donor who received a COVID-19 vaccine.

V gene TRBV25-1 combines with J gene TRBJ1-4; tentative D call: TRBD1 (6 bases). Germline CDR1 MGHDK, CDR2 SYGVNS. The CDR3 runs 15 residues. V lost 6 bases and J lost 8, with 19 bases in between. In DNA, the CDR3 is TGTGCCAGCAGCTCAGGGACATACCTCTCCGAAAAACTGTTTTTT. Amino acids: CASSSGTYLSEKLFF.

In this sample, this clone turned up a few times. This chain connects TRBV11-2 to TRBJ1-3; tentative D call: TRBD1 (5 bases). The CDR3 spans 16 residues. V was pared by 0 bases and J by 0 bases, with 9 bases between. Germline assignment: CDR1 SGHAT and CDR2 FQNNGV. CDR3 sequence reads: CASSLDRGNSGNTIYF. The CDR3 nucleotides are TGTGCCAGCAGCTTAGATCGGGGGAACTCTGGAAACACCATATATTTT.

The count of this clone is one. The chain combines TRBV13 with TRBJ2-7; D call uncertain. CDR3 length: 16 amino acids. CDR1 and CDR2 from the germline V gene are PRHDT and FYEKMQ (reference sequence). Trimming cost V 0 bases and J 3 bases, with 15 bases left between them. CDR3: CASSLGASDPNYEQYF. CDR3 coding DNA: TGTGCCAGCAGCTTAGGGGCCTCAGATCCAAACTACGAGCAGTACTTC.

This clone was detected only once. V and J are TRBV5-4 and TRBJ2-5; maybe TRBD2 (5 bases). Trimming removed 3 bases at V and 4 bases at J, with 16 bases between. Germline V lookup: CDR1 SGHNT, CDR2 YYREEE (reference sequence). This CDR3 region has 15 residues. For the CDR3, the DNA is TGTGCCAGCAGCTACGAACCGGGAAAGGGAGAGACCCAGTACTTC. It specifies CASSYEPGKGETQYF.

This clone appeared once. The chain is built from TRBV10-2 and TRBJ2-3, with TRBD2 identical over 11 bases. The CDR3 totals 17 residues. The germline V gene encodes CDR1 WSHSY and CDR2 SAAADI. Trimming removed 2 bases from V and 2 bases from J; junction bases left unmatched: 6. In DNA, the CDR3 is TGCGCCAGCAGTGAGAAAGTAGCGGGGGGGGCCACAGATACGCAGTATTTT. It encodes CASSEKVAGGATDTQYF.

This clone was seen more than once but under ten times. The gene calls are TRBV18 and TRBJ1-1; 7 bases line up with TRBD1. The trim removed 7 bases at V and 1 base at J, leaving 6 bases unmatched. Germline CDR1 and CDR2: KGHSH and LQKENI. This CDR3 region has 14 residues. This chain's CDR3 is CASFLTGANTEAFF. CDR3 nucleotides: TGTGCCAGCTTCCTAACAGGGGCGAACACTGAAGCTTTCTTT.

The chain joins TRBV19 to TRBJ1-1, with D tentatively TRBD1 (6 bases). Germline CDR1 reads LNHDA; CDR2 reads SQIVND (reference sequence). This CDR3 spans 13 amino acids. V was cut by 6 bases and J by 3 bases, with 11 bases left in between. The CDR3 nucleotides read TGTGCCAGTAGCCTACAGGGATACACTGAAGCTTTCTTT. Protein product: CASSLQGYTEAFF.

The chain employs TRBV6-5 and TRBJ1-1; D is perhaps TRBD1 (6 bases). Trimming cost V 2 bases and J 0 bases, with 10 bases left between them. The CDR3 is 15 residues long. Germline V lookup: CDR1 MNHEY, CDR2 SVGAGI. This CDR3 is CASSYGGSLNTEAFF. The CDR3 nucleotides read TGTGCCAGCAGTTACGGGGGCAGCTTGAACACTGAAGCTTTCTTT.

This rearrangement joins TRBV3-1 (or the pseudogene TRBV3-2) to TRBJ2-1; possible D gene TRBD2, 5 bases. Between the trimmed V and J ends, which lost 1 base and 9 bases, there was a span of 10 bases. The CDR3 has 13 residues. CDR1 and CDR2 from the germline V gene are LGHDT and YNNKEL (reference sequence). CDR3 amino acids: CASSQVPLAEQFF. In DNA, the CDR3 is TGTGCCAGCAGCCAAGTCCCCCTAGCTGAGCAGTTCTTC.

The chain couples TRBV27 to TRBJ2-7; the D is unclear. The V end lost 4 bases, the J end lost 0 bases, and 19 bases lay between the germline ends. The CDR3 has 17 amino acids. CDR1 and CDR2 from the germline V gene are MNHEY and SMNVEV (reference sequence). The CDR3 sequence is CASSSLWASSSSYEQYF. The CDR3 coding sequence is TGTGCCAGCAGTTCCCTATGGGCGTCATCGAGCTCCTACGAGCAGTACTTC.

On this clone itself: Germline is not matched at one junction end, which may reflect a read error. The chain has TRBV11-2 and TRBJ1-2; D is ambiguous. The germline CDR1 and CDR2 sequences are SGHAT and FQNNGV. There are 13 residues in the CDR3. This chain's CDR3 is CASSAPNFPSLGF. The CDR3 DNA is TGTGCCAGCAGCGCACCCAATTTCCCCAGTCTGGGCTTC.

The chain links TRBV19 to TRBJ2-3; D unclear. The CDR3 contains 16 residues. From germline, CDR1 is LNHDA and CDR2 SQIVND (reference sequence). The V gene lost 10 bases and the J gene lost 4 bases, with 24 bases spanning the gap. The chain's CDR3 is CATKNTDNRFADTQYF. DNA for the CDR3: TGTGCCACGAAGAATACAGACAACCGGTTTGCAGATACGCAGTATTTT.

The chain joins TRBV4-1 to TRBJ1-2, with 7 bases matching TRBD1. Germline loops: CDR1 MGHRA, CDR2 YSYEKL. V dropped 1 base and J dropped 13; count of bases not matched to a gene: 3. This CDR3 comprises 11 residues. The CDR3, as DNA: TGCGCCAGCAGCCAAGCAGGGGGTCGCACCTTC. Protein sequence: CASSQAGGRTF.

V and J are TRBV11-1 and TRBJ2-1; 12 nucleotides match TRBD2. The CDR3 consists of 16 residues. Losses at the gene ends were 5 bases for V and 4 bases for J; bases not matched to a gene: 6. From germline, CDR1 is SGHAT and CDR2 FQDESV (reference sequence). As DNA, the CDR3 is TGTGCCAGCAGCCGACGGACTAGCGGGATTTACAATGAGCAGTTCTTC. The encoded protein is CASSRRTSGIYNEQFF.

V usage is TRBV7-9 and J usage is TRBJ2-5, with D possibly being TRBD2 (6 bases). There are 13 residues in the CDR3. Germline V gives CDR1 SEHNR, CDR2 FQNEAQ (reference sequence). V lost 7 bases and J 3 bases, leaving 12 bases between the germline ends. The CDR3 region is CASTYWGEETQYF. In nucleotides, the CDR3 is TGTGCCAGCACCTATTGGGGGGAAGAGACCCAGTACTTC. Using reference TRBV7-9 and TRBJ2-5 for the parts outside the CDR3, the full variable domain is DTGVSQNPRHKITKRGQNVTFRCDPISEHNRLYWYRQTLGQGPEFLTYFQNEAQLEKSRLLSDRFSAERPKGSFSTLEIQRTEQGDSAMYLCASTYWGEETQYFGPGTRLLVL.

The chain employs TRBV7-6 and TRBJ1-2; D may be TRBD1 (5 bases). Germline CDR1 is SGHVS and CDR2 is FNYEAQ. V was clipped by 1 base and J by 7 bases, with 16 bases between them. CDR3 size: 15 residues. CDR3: CASSLEGPGRGGYTF. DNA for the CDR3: TGTGCCAGCAGCTTAGAAGGGCCAGGGAGGGGTGGCTACACCTTC. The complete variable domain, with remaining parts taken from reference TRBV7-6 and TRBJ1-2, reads GAGVSQSPRYKVTKRGQDVALRCDPISGHVSLYWYRQALGQGPEFLTYFNYEAQQDKSGLPNDRFSAERPEGSISTLTIQRTEQRDSAMYRCASSLEGPGRGGYTFGSGTRLTVV.

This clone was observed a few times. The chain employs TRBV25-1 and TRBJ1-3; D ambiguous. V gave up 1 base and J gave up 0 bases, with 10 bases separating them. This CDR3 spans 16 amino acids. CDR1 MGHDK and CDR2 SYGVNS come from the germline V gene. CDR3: CASSESFSHSGNTIYF. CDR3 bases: TGTGCCAGCAGTGAATCATTTAGCCACTCTGGAAACACCATATATTTT. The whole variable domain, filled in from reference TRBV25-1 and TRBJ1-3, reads EADIYQTPRYLVIGTGKKITLECSQTMGHDKMYWYQQDPGMELHLIHYSYGVNSTEKGDLSSESTVSRIRTEHFPLTLESARPSHTSQYLCASSESFSHSGNTIYFGEGSWLTVV.

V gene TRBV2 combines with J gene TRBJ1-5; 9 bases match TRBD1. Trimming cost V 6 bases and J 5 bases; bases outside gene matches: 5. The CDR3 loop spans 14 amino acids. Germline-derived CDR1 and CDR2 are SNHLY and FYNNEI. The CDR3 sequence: CASSHRTGDQPQHF. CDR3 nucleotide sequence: TGTGCCAGCAGCCACAGGACAGGGGATCAGCCCCAGCATTTT.